This TCR beta chain was captured by sequencing in a study of chemoradiotherapy in HPV16-positive cancers. Study-wide background: Functional T-cell assays on a couple of HPV16-positive patients' cells defined candidate HPV-specific clones and common TCR motifs.

V dropped 4 bases and J dropped 4 bases, with 17 bases sitting between them. The germline CDR1 and CDR2 sequences are SGHKS and YYEKEE (reference sequence). The CDR3 is made up of 15 amino acids. Regarding this clone: Its antigen is not known.

The data were produced by immunoSEQ multiplex PCR, yet TCRdb's version contains in-frame clones alone and is incomplete. The table has more than 13,000 clones, roughly 88% seen once. Over chemoradiotherapy, repertoires were sampled more than once. Study conclusions and caveats: Non-HPV-specific T cells did not expand in tumors during treatment, whereas candidate HPV-specific clones and E7-related motifs did.

The source of this sequence is a human donor with HPV-associated anogenital cancer. This chain links TRBV5-5 with TRBJ1-1; D ambiguous. Sequenced here: blood, sampled from a patient who underwent chemoradiotherapy. The CDR3 spells CASSARPGSGTEAFF. Written as DNA, the CDR3 is TGTGCCAGCAGCGCCCGACCGGGGAGTGGCACTGAAGCTTTCTTT.